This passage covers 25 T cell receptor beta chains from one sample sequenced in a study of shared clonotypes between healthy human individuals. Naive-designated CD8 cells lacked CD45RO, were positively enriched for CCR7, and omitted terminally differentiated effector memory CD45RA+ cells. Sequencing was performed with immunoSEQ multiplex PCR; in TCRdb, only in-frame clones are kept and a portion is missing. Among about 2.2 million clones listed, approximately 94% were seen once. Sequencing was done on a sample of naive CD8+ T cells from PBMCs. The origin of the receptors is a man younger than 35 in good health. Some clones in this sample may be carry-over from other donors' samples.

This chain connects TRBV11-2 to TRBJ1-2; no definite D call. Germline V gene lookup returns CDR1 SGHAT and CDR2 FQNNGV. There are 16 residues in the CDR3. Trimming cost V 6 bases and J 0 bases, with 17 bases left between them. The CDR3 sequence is CASRRTGQRPNYGYTF. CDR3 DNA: TGTGCCAGCAGACGCACCGGGCAACGACCTAACTATGGCTACACCTTC.

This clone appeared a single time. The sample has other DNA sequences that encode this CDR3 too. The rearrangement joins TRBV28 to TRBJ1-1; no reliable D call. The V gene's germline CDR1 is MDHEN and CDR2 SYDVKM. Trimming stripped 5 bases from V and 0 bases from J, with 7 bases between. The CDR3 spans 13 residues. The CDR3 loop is CASSPYMNTEAFF. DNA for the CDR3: TGTGCCAGCAGTCCGTATATGAACACTGAAGCTTTCTTT.

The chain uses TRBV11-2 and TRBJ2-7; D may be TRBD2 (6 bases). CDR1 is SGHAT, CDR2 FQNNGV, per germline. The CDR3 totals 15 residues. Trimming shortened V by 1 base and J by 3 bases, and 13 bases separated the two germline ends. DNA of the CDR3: TGTGCCAGCAGCTTAGTGGAGGGGTCCCTCTACGAGCAGTACTTC. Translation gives CASSLVEGSLYEQYF.

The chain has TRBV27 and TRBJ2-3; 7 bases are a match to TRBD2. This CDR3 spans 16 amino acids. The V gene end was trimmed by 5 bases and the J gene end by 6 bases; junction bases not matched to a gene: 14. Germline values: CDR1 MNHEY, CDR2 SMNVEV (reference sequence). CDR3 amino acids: CASSPNLAATHDTQYF. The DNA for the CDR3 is TGTGCCAGCAGTCCCAACCTAGCGGCGACGCACGATACGCAGTATTTT.

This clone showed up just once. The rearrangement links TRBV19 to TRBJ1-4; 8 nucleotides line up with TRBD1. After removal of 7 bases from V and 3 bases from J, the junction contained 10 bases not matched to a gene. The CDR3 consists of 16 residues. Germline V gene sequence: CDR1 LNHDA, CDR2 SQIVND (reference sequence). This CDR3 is CASTQDRGRPNEKLFF. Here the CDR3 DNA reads TGTGCCAGTACCCAAGACAGGGGACGACCTAATGAAAAACTGTTTTTT.

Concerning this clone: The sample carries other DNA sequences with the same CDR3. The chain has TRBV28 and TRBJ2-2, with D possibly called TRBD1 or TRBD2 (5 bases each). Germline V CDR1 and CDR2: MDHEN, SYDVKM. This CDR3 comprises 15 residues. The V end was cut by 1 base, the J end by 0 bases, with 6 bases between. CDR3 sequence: CASSLLGANTGELFF. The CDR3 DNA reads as TGTGCCAGCAGTTTATTGGGGGCGAACACCGGGGAGCTGTTTTTT.

CDR3 nucleotides: TGTGCCAGCAGTGACGTCCGGTCGCCCTACGAGCAGTACTTC. As protein: CASSDVRSPYEQYF. The chain has TRBV6-6 and TRBJ2-7; D is unresolved. CDR1 is MNHNY, CDR2 SVGAGI, per germline (reference sequence). CDR3 length equals 14 residues. Trimming removed 5 bases from V and 2 bases from J, with 13 bases in between.

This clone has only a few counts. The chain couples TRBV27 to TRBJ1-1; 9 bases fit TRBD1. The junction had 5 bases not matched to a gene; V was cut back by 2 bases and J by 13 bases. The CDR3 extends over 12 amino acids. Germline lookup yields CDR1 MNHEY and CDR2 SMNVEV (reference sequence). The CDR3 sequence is CASSLPGTGFFF. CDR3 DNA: TGTGCCAGCAGTTTACCAGGGACAGGGTTTTTCTTT.

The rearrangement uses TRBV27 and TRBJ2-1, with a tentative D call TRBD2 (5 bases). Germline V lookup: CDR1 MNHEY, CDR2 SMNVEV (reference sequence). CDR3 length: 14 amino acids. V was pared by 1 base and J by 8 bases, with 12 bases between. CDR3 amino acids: CASSLWTKRDEQFF. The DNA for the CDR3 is TGTGCCAGCAGTTTATGGACCAAGAGGGATGAGCAGTTCTTC.

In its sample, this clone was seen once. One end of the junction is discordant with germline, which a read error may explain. CDR3 nucleotide sequence: TGTGCCAGCAGCTTAGCGCTCGCTAGCGGGAACTCCGGGGAGCTGTTTTTT. Its translation is CASSLALASGNSGELFF. The chain links TRBV7-2 to TRBJ2-2; 9 bases align to TRBD2. CDR1 is SGHTA and CDR2 is FQGNSA in the germline V gene. This CDR3 has 17 residues.

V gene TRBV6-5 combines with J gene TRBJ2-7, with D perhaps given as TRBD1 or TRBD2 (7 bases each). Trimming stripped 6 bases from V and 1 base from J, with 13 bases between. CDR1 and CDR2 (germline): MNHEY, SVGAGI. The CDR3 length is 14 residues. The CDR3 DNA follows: TGTGCCAGCAGAGACAGGGAGGGATCCTACGAGCAGTACTTC. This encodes CASRDREGSYEQYF.

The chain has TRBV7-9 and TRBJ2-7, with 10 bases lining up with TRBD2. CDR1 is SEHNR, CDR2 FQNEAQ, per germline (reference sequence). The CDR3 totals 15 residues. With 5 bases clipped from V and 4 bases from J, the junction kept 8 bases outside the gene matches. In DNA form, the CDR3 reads TGTGCCAGCAGCGACCCTAGCGGGAGTTGGTACGAGCAGTACTTC. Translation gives CASSDPSGSWYEQYF.

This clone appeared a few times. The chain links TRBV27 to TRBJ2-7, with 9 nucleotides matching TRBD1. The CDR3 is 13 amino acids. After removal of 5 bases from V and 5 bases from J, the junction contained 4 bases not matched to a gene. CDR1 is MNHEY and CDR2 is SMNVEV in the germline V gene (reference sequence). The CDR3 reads CASSTRTGDEQYF. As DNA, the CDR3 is TGTGCCAGCAGTACCCGGACAGGGGACGAGCAGTACTTC.

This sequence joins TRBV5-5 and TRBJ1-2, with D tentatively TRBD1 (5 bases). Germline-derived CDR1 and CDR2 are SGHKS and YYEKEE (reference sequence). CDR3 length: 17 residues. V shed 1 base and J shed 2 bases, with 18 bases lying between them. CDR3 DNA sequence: TGTGCCAGCAGCTTGAACCCCGGGGACCAAGTCAACTATGGCTACACCTTC. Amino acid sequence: CASSLNPGDQVNYGYTF.

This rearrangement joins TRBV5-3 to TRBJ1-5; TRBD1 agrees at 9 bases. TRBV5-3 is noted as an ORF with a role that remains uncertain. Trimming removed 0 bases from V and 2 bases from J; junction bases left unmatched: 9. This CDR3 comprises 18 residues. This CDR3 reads CARSLDRDRESGNQPQHF. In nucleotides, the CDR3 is TGTGCCAGAAGCTTGGATCGGGACAGGGAATCGGGCAATCAGCCCCAGCATTTT.

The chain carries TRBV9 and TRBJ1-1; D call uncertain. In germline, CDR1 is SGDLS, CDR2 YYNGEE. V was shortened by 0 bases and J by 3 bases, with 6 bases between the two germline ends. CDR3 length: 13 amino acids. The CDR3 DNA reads TGTGCCAGCAGCGTAGATTTGCACACTGAAGCTTTCTTT. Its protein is CASSVDLHTEAFF.

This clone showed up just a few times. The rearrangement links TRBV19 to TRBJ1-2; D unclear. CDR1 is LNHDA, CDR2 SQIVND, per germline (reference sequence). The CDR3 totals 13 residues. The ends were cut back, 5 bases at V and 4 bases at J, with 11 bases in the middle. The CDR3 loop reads CASSPRMPYGYTF. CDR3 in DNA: TGTGCCAGTAGTCCGAGGATGCCCTATGGCTACACCTTC.

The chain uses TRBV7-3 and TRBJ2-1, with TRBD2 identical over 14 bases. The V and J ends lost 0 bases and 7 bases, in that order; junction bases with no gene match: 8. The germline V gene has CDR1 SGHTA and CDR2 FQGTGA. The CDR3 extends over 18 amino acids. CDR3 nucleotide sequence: TGTGCCAGCAGCTTAACGCCAAGACTAGCGGGAGGGCTTAATGAGCAGTTCTTC. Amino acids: CASSLTPRLAGGLNEQFF.

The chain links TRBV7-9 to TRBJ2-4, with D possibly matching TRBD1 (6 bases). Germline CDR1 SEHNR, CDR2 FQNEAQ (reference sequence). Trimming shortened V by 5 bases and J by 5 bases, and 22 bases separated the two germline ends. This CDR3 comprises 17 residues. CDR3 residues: CASSPGRGSPGQNIQYF. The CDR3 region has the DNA TGTGCCAGCAGCCCCGGCAGGGGAAGTCCGGGACAAAACATTCAGTACTTC.

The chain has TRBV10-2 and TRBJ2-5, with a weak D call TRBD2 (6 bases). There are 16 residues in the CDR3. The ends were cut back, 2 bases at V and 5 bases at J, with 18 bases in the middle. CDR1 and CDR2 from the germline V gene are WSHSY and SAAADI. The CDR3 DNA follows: TGCGCCAGCAGTGAGGTGGAGGGCCGAAGTTGGGAGACCCAGTACTTC. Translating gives CASSEVEGRSWETQYF.

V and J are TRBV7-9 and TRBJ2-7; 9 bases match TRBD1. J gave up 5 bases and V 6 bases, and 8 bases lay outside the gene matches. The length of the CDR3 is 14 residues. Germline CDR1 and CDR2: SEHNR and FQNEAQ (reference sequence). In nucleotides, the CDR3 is TGTGCCAGCAGATCGGGACAGGGTGGCAACGAGCAGTACTTC. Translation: CASRSGQGGNEQYF. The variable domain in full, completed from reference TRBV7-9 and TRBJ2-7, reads DTGVSQNPRHKITKRGQNVTFRCDPISEHNRLYWYRQTLGQGPEFLTYFQNEAQLEKSRLLSDRFSAERPKGSFSTLEIQRTEQGDSAMYLCASRSGQGGNEQYFGPGTRLTVT.

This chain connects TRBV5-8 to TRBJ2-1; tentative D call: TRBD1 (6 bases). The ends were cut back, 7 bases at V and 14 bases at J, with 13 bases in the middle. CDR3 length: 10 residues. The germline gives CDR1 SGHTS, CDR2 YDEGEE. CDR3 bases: TGTGCCAGCCACTGGGACAAAAAGTTCTTC. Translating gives CASHWDKKFF.

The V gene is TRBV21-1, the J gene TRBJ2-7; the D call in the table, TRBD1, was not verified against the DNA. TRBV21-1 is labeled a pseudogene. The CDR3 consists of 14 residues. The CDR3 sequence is CASSNTGNYYEQYF. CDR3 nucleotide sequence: TGTGCCAGCAGCAATACAGGGAACTACTACGAGCAGTACTTC.

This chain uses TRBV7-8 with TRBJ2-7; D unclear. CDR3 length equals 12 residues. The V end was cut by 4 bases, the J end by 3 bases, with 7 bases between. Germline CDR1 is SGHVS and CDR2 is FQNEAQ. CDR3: CASSYAGYEQYF. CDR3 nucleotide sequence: TGTGCCAGCAGCTATGCCGGCTACGAGCAGTACTTC.

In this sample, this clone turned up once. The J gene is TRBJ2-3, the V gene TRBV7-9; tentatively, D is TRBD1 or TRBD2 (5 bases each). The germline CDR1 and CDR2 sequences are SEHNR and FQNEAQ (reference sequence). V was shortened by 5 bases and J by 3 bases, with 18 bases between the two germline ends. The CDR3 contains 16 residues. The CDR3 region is CASSQNVGVLTDTQYF. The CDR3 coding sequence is TGTGCCAGCAGCCAAAATGTGGGGGTTTTGACAGATACGCAGTATTTT.